This T cell receptor (beta chain) was sequenced during a study of cytomegalovirus exposure and HLA in healthy donors. Both 60 Vbeta primers and 13 Jbeta primers went into the PCR. Only in-frame clones appear in the TCRdb table, and some are missing; sequencing was by immunoSEQ multiplex PCR. The table lists about 96,000 clones, under 85% of them singletons, with approximately 3% in the top ten. Study-level results: Presence/absence analysis assumed near-uniform sequencing depth across donors.

For this clone: As yet, its antigen is unknown.

Germline CDR1 is SGHTA and CDR2 is FQGTGA. CDR3 length: 14 residues. V was trimmed by 2 bases and J by 8 bases, leaving 13 bases between them. This receptor was identified in a female donor in good health and CMV-seropositive. The sample comprised PBMCs. The chain combines TRBV7-3 with TRBJ2-1, with D maybe TRBD1 (6 bases). This chain's CDR3 is CASSLSAGAHEQFF. The CDR3 bases are TGTGCCAGCAGCTTATCGGCAGGGGCACATGAGCAGTTCTTC.